Listed below are T cell receptor beta chains from one sample, sequenced in a study of cytomegalovirus exposure and HLA in healthy donors. Method: immunoSEQ multiplex PCR; TCRdb's copy keeps in-frame clones and lacks some. The table records 150,000 or so clones, 80% of them present only once. Material for sequencing was PBMCs. Receptor source: a middle-aged woman in good health and CMV-seronegative. The conserved cysteine and the conserved F or W are not part of the CDR3 here. Fields, in order: CDR3 length, V gene, D gene, J gene, CDR3 protein. D genes are given only for firm matches.

CDR3 length: 15
V gene: TRBV5-8
D gene: TRBD2
J gene: TRBJ2-2
CDR3 protein: ASSFDAGGPYTGELF

CDR3 length: 12
V gene: TRBV30
D gene: TRBD1
J gene: TRBJ2-6
CDR3 protein: ARDTGAGANVLT

CDR3 length: 13
V gene: TRBV5-5
D gene: .
J gene: TRBJ2-5
CDR3 protein: ASSWDGGPLETQY

CDR3 length: 11
V gene: TRBV9
D gene: .
J gene: TRBJ2-3
CDR3 protein: ASSVEGTDTQY

CDR3 length: 13
V gene: TRBV15
D gene: .
J gene: TRBJ1-5
CDR3 protein: ATSRDRGGSQPQH

CDR3 length: 8
V gene: TRBV7-9
D gene: .
J gene: TRBJ1-2
CDR3 protein: ASRGDGYT

CDR3 length: 15
V gene: TRBV5-5
D gene: TRBD2
J gene: TRBJ2-2
CDR3 protein: ASSSTHSGGAGGELF

CDR3 length: 15
V gene: TRBV19
D gene: TRBD1
J gene: TRBJ2-6
CDR3 protein: ASSSPGTGSGANVLT

CDR3 length: 12
V gene: TRBV5-1
D gene: TRBD1
J gene: TRBJ2-7
CDR3 protein: ASSPEGQGYEQY

CDR3 length: 15
V gene: TRBV4-2
D gene: .
J gene: TRBJ2-3
CDR3 protein: ASSPPVRGTSTDTQY

CDR3 length: 12
V gene: TRBV2
D gene: TRBD1
J gene: TRBJ1-2
CDR3 protein: ASTPGTGGDGYT

CDR3 length: 13
V gene: TRBV4-1
D gene: TRBD2
J gene: TRBJ2-3
CDR3 protein: ASSSLAGPTDTQY

CDR3 length: 12
V gene: TRBV6-6
D gene: .
J gene: TRBJ2-1
CDR3 protein: ASSYSRDYNEQF

CDR3 length: 10
V gene: TRBV28
D gene: .
J gene: TRBJ2-3
CDR3 protein: ASSSGTDTQY

CDR3 length: 16
V gene: TRBV4-3
D gene: TRBD1
J gene: TRBJ2-4
CDR3 protein: ASSQGALTGTTKNIQY

CDR3 length: 11
V gene: TRBV5-6
D gene: .
J gene: TRBJ2-5
CDR3 protein: ASSSSPGETQY

CDR3 length: 13
V gene: TRBV5-1
D gene: .
J gene: TRBJ1-2
CDR3 protein: ASSLADTGRWGYT

CDR3 length: 11
V gene: TRBV28
D gene: TRBD1
J gene: TRBJ1-5
CDR3 protein: ASSLQGGQPQH

CDR3 length: 12
V gene: TRBV19
D gene: .
J gene: TRBJ1-1
CDR3 protein: ASSIVAGNTEAF

CDR3 length: 12
V gene: TRBV5-1
D gene: .
J gene: TRBJ1-5
CDR3 protein: ASSLHADNQPQH

CDR3 length: 15
V gene: TRBV7-9
D gene: .
J gene: TRBJ2-3
CDR3 protein: ASSPLDYTRGTDTQY

CDR3 length: 15
V gene: TRBV5-6
D gene: .
J gene: TRBJ2-5
CDR3 protein: ASSLFFVWGVGETQY

CDR3 length: 15
V gene: TRBV7-2
D gene: TRBD1
J gene: TRBJ1-2
CDR3 protein: ASSSGQGALISYGYT

CDR3 length: 11
V gene: TRBV30
D gene: TRBD1
J gene: TRBJ1-1
CDR3 protein: AWRQGAKAEAF

CDR3 length: 13
V gene: TRBV19
D gene: TRBD1
J gene: TRBJ2-7
CDR3 protein: ASSPDYGTGYEQY

CDR3 length: 13
V gene: TRBV11-1
D gene: TRBD1
J gene: TRBJ2-3
CDR3 protein: ASSLGTGATDTQY

CDR3 length: 14
V gene: TRBV6-6
D gene: TRBD2
J gene: .
CDR3 protein: ASSHHPGTSAYEQY